These 8 T cell receptor beta chains were sequenced from one sample in a study of blood T cells in healthy people across ages. PCR was performed a second time for about 7 to 11 cycles using a sample-barcoded 5' primer and a J-beta primer mix. MiXCR, run by TCRdb on the 5' RACE reads, gives a single entry per CDR3 protein. The sample holds about 780,000 distinct CDR3 sequences, around a quarter seen once. The data were also submitted as part of a second study, on T cells of mothers and their children.

Material: blood. Receptor source: a boy aged 5-17 years in good health.

This clonotype was observed many times. Here the CDR3 reads CASSLEMFYEQYF. CDR3 bases: TGTGCCAGCAGCTTAGAGATGTTCTACGAGCAGTACTTC. J is TRBJ2-7 and V is TRBV11-2; no reliable D call. This CDR3 comprises 13 residues. The germline gives CDR1 SGHAT, CDR2 FQNNGV. Trimming cost V 0 bases and J 3 bases, with 6 bases left between them.

The V gene is TRBV5-1, the J gene TRBJ2-5, with unresolved D. V was clipped by 7 bases and J by 0 bases, with 7 bases between them. Germline values: CDR1 SGHRS, CDR2 YFSETQ. The CDR3 runs to 12 residues. The CDR3 bases are TGCGCCAGCTGGCGGTACCAAGAGACCCAGTACTTC. This gives the protein CASWRYQETQYF.

The rearrangement joins TRBV6-6 to TRBJ1-1; 7 bases match TRBD1. J gave up 4 bases and V 2 bases, and 4 bases lay outside the gene matches. The CDR3 is made up of 14 amino acids. Germline V gene lookup returns CDR1 MNHNY and CDR2 SVGAGI (reference sequence). The chain's CDR3 is CASSYGPGGTEAFF. DNA of the CDR3: TGTGCCAGCAGTTACGGACCAGGGGGCACTGAAGCTTTCTTT.

This clonotype has just a few counts. The J gene is TRBJ2-2, the V gene TRBV6-1; TRBD1 matches at 9 bases. CDR3 length: 14 amino acids. Germline V gives CDR1 MNHNS, CDR2 SASEGT. V was clipped by 9 bases and J by 3 bases; unmatched bases: 5. The CDR3 nucleotides are TGTGCCAGTTACAGGGGGCAAGACACCGGGGAGCTGTTTTTT. Its translation: CASYRGQDTGELFF.

This CDR3 reads CASSSGISREQYF. CDR3 in DNA: TGTGCCAGCAGTTCAGGGATCTCCCGCGAGCAGTACTTC. The J gene is TRBJ2-5, the V gene TRBV28; TRBD1 might be the D (5 bases). TRBJ2-7 matches the DNA end more closely, so the J call is doubtful. The germline V gene has CDR1 MDHEN and CDR2 SYDVKM. The CDR3 runs 13 residues.

The rearrangement links TRBV21-1 to TRBJ2-7; the table gives TRBD1 as D, unverified against the DNA. TRBV21-1 is marked as a pseudogene. The length of the CDR3 is 12 residues. The CDR3 DNA follows: TGTGCCGGGGACAGGAGCTCCTACGAGCAGTACTTC. Its protein is CAGDRSSYEQYF.

The CDR3 loop reads CASSELGTYNDNEQFF. The CDR3 DNA follows: TGTGCCAGCAGTGAATTGGGGACTTACAACGACAATGAGCAGTTCTTC. This sequence joins TRBV25-1 and TRBJ2-1; D perhaps matches TRBD2 (6 bases). CDR3 length: 16 residues. Trimming stripped 1 base from V and 5 bases from J, with 15 bases between. From germline, CDR1 is MGHDK and CDR2 SYGVNS.

V gene TRBV6-4 combines with J gene TRBJ1-5, with D possibly TRBD1 on 5 matching bases. The CDR3 extends over 13 amino acids. The germline V and J ends were trimmed by 3 bases and 6 bases, with 9 bases remaining between them. The germline gives CDR1 MRHNA, CDR2 SNTAGT. The CDR3, as DNA: TGTGCCAGCAGTGAAGTGAGGGGTCAGCCCCAGCATTTT. Amino acid sequence: CASSEVRGQPQHF.